This T cell receptor beta chain originates from a study of blood T cell repertoires in COVID-19. Here immunoSEQ multiplex PCR was the method, and the copy in TCRdb shows in-frame clones only, minus some. The profile shows about 87,000 clones, more than 75% of them singletons. The trim removed 0 bases at V and 7 bases at J, leaving 9 bases unmatched. The V gene's germline CDR1 is LGHNA and CDR2 YNFKEQ. This CDR3 region has 16 residues. Sequencing was carried out using peripheral blood. This sequence originates from a man aged 35 to 55 with acute or convalescent COVID-19. The rearrangement uses TRBV4-2 and TRBJ1-5; 7 bases are a match to TRBD1. In nucleotides, the CDR3 is TGTGCCAGCAGCCAAGATCTCGGACAGGTGGAACAGCCCCAGCATTTT. Translation: CASSQDLGQVEQPQHF.